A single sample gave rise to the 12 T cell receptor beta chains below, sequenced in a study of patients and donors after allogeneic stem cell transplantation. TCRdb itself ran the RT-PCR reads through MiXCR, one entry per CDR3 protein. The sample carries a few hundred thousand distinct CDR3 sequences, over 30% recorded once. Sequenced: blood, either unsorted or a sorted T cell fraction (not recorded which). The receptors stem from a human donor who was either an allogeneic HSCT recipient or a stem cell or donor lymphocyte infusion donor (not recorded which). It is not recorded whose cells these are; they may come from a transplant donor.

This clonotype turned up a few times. This chain's CDR3 is CATSRDGGPYYGYTF. The CDR3 DNA follows: TGTGCCACCAGCAGAGATGGGGGGCCGTACTATGGCTACACCTTC. The chain carries TRBV15 and TRBJ1-2, with a tentative D call TRBD1 (6 bases). CDR3 length equals 15 residues. CDR1 and CDR2 from the germline V gene are LNHNV and YYDKDF (reference sequence). The V and J ends lost 0 bases and 3 bases respectively, with 11 bases between them. Based on the CDR3 plus reference TRBV15 and TRBJ1-2, the full variable domain is DAMVIQNPRYQVTQFGKPVTLSCSQTLNHNVMYWYQQKSSQAPKLLFHYYDKDFNNEADTPDNFQSRRPNTSFCFLDIRSPGLGDTAMYLCATSRDGGPYYGYTFGSGTRLTVV.

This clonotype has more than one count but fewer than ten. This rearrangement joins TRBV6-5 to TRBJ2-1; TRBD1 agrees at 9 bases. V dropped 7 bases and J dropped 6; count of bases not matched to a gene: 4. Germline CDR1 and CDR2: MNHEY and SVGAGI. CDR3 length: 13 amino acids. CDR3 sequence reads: CASKRTGVNEQFF. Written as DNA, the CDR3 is TGTGCCAGCAAGCGGACAGGGGTCAATGAGCAGTTCTTC.

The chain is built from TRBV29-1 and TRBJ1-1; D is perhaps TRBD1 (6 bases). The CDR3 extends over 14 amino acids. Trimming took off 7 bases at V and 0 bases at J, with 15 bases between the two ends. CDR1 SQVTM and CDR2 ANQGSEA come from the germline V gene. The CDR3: CSGAGGGLNTEAFF. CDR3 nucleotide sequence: TGCAGCGGAGCCGGGGGGGGCCTGAACACTGAAGCTTTCTTT.

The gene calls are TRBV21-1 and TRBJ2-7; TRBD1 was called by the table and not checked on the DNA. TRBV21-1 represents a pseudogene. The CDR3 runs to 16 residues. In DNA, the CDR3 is TGTGCCAGCAGCATATTGACGGGGCAAATTTACTACGAGCAGTACTTC. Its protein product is CASSILTGQIYYEQYF.

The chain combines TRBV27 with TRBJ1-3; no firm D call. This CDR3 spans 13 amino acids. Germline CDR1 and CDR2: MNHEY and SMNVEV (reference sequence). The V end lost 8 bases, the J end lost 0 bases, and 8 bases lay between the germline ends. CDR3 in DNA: TGTGCCAGCGCCCCCATCTCTGGAAACACCATATATTTT. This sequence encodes CASAPISGNTIYF.

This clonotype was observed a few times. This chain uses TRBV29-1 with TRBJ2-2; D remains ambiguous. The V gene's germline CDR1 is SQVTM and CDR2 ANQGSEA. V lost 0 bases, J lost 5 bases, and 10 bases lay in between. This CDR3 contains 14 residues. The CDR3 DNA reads TGCAGCGTTGAAGAGGGAAGAAGGACCGGGGAGCTGTTTTTT. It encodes CSVEEGRRTGELFF.

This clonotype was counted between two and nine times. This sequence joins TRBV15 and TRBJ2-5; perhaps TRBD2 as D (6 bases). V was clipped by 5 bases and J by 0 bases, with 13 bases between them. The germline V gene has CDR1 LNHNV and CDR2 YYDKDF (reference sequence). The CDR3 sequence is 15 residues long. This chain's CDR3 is CATSGDWTDQETQYF. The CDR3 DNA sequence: TGTGCCACCAGCGGGGACTGGACGGACCAAGAGACCCAGTACTTC.

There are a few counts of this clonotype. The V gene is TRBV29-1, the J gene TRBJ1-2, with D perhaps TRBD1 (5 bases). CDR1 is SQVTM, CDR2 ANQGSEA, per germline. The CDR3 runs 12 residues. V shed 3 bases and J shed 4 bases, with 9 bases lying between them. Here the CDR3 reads CSVESGFYGYTF. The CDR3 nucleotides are TGCAGCGTTGAGTCAGGGTTCTATGGCTACACCTTC.

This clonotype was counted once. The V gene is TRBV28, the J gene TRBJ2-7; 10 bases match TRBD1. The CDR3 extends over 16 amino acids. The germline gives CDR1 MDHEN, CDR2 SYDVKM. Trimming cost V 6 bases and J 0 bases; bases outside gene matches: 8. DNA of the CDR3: TGTGCCAGCAGCCCAACCGGGACAGGGGACTCCTACGAGCAGTACTTC. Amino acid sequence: CASSPTGTGDSYEQYF.

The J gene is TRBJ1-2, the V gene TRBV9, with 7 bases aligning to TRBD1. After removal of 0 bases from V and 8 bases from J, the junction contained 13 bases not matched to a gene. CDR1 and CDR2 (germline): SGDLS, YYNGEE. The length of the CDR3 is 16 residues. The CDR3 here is CASSVGPRKGAGGYTF. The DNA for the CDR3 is TGTGCCAGCAGCGTAGGCCCCCGTAAGGGGGCAGGAGGCTACACCTTC.

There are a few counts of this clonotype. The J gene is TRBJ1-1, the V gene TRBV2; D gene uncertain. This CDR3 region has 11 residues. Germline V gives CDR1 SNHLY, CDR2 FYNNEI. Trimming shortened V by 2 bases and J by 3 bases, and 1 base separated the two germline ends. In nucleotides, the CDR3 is TGTGCCAGCAGTGAATACACTGAAGCTTTCTTT. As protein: CASSEYTEAFF.

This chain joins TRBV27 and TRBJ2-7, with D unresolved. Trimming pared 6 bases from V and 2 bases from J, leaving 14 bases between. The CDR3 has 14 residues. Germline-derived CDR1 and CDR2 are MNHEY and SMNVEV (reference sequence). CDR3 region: CASSPSGRPYEQYF. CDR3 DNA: TGTGCCAGCAGCCCTTCCGGCCGGCCCTACGAGCAGTACTTC.